This T cell receptor (beta chain) was profiled in a study of early T cells in non-severe SARS-CoV-2 infection. On the study more broadly: Sequenced material consisted of bulk RNA (from unsorted whole blood), and chains were unpaired.

In its sample, this clonotype was seen a few times. Its antigen is as yet unknown. Individual cDNA molecules received unique molecular identifiers during library preparation. TCRdb fed the 5' RACE reads into MiXCR, producing one record per CDR3 protein. The repertoire holds approximately 46,000 distinct CDR3 sequences, 20% to 25% seen once, with approximately 4.4% in the top ten. Study outcomes and limitations: VDJdb matches were skewed toward anti-spike CD8 T cell responses.

Losses at the gene ends were 3 bases for V and 4 bases for J; bases not matched to a gene: 2. CDR3 length equals 15 residues. Germline CDR1 SGHTA, CDR2 FQGTGA. Sequences were derived from whole blood, sampled at baseline. This chain connects TRBV7-3 to TRBJ2-2; 10 nucleotides align to TRBD1. The TCR was taken from an adult who was a healthcare worker with PCR-confirmed SARS-CoV-2 infection or an uninfected control (not recorded which). The CDR3 bases are TGTGCCAGCAGCTTGGGGGACAGGGGCACCGGGGAGCTGTTTTTT. It codes for CASSLGDRGTGELFF.